These T cell receptor beta chains were read from a single sample in a study of identical twins. TCRdb processed the 5' RACE reads anew with MiXCR; each CDR3 protein has one entry. The table lists about 690,000 distinct CDR3 sequences, roughly 6.2% of them singletons. Specimen: naive T cells sorted from blood. The receptors shown here come from a man aged 18 to 29 in good health. Each CDR3 is given with its conserved first and last residue. A D gene is named only where the DNA matches it firmly. Size tells how often a clone was seen (once, few, many) or the class of an expanded clone, and some rows leave it out.

clone size: few
V gene: TRBV7-9
J gene: TRBJ2-5
D gene: .
CDR3 protein: CASSQILGETQYF
CDR3 DNA: TGTGCCAGCAGCCAAATACTGGGGGAGACCCAGTACTTC

clone size: few
V gene: TRBV29-1
J gene: TRBJ1-1
D gene: TRBD1
CDR3 protein: CSATWTGGYSSTEAFF
CDR3 DNA: TGCAGCGCGACCTGGACAGGGGGCTATAGTAGTACTGAAGCTTTCTTT

clone size: few
V gene: TRBV5-4
J gene: TRBJ2-1
D gene: .
CDR3 protein: CASSLEGLGEEEQFF
CDR3 DNA: TGTGCCAGCAGCTTGGAGGGATTGGGAGAAGAGGAGCAGTTCTTC

clone size: .
V gene: TRBV7-8
J gene: TRBJ1-4
D gene: .
CDR3 protein: CASSRPGQGGKKLFF
CDR3 DNA: TGTGCCAGCAGTCGCCCCGGACAAGGGGGGAAAAAACTGTTTTTT

clone size: many
V gene: TRBV7-3
J gene: TRBJ2-1
D gene: .
CDR3 protein: CASREGGSSYNEQFF
CDR3 DNA: TGTGCCAGCAGGGAGGGGGGAAGCTCCTACAATGAGCAGTTCTTC

clone size: .
V gene: TRBV14
J gene: TRBJ2-5
D gene: TRBD2
CDR3 protein: CASSQAPGSGGKTQYF
CDR3 DNA: TGTGCCAGCAGCCAGGCCCCGGGGAGCGGGGGGAAGACCCAGTACTTC

clone size: .
V gene: TRBV5-5
J gene: TRBJ1-2
D gene: TRBD1
CDR3 protein: CASSPTGFSGYTF
CDR3 DNA: TGTGCCAGCAGCCCGACAGGGTTTTCTGGCTACACCTTC

clone size: many
V gene: TRBV11-2
J gene: TRBJ2-1
D gene: TRBD2
CDR3 protein: CASSLSGSGNNEQFF
CDR3 DNA: TGTGCCAGCAGCTTAAGCGGGAGTGGTAACAATGAGCAGTTCTTC

clone size: many
V gene: TRBV6-2/TRBV6-3
J gene: TRBJ2-1
D gene: TRBD2
CDR3 protein: CASSFGTSGSDEQFF
CDR3 DNA: TGTGCCAGCAGTTTCGGGACTAGCGGGAGCGATGAGCAGTTCTTC

clone size: many
V gene: TRBV6-2/TRBV6-3
J gene: TRBJ1-5
D gene: .
CDR3 protein: CASSYASFGGQPQHF
CDR3 DNA: TGTGCCAGCAGTTATGCATCTTTTGGAGGGCAGCCCCAGCATTTT

clone size: many
V gene: TRBV29-1
J gene: TRBJ2-2
D gene: .
CDR3 protein: CSVAGGGGHLNTGELFF
CDR3 DNA: TGCAGCGTTGCTGGGGGAGGGGGGCACTTGAACACCGGGGAGCTGTTTTTT

clone size: many
V gene: TRBV14
J gene: TRBJ1-5
D gene: TRBD1
CDR3 protein: CASSHPPGTGASYSNQPQHF
CDR3 DNA: TGTGCCAGCAGCCACCCCCCCGGGACAGGGGCTTCCTATAGCAATCAGCCCCAGCATTTT

clone size: many
V gene: TRBV3-1
J gene: TRBJ2-2
D gene: .
CDR3 protein: CATNGVRNTGELFF
CDR3 DNA: TGTGCCACAAACGGGGTACGGAACACCGGGGAGCTGTTTTTT

clone size: many
V gene: TRBV20-1
J gene: TRBJ1-5
D gene: .
CDR3 protein: CSAPQQGYNQPQHF
CDR3 DNA: TGCAGTGCTCCACAACAGGGCTACAATCAGCCCCAGCATTTT

clone size: few
V gene: TRBV20-1
J gene: TRBJ2-1
D gene: .
CDR3 protein: CSARFLKYNEQFF
CDR3 DNA: TGCAGTGCTAGATTCCTGAAATACAATGAGCAGTTCTTC

clone size: many
V gene: TRBV4-3
J gene: TRBJ2-7
D gene: .
CDR3 protein: CASSQEREVAYEQYF
CDR3 DNA: TGCGCCAGCAGCCAAGAACGAGAGGTGGCATACGAGCAGTACTTC

clone size: .
V gene: TRBV4-2
J gene: TRBJ2-2
D gene: TRBD2
CDR3 protein: CASSQDILASGLNTGELFF
CDR3 DNA: TGTGCCAGCAGCCAAGATATTCTGGCTAGCGGGTTGAACACCGGGGAGCTGTTTTTT

clone size: .
V gene: TRBV7-8
J gene: TRBJ2-1
D gene: TRBD2
CDR3 protein: CASSTLAGESSYNEQFF
CDR3 DNA: TGTGCCAGCAGTACTCTAGCGGGAGAAAGCTCCTACAATGAGCAGTTCTTC

clone size: .
V gene: TRBV5-1
J gene: TRBJ2-2
D gene: TRBD1
CDR3 protein: CASSPQGGTGDTGELFF
CDR3 DNA: TGCGCCAGCAGCCCACAGGGAGGGACAGGGGATACCGGGGAGCTGTTTTTT

clone size: few
V gene: TRBV28
J gene: TRBJ2-1
D gene: .
CDR3 protein: CASSAPTGTRKFF
CDR3 DNA: TGTGCCAGCAGTGCACCAACCGGGACTCGAAAGTTCTTC

clone size: many
V gene: TRBV5-1
J gene: TRBJ1-5
D gene: .
CDR3 protein: CASSLAGLNNQPQHF
CDR3 DNA: TGCGCCAGCAGCTTGGCCGGACTCAACAATCAGCCCCAGCATTTT

clone size: .
V gene: TRBV6-2/TRBV6-3
J gene: TRBJ2-2
D gene: TRBD2
CDR3 protein: CASSYTTRLAWNTGELFF
CDR3 DNA: TGTGCCAGCAGTTACACAACGCGACTAGCTTGGAACACCGGGGAGCTGTTTTTT

clone size: many
V gene: TRBV6-5
J gene: TRBJ2-3
D gene: .
CDR3 protein: CASSYTGATDTQYF
CDR3 DNA: TGTGCCAGCAGTTATACGGGAGCCACAGATACGCAGTATTTT

clone size: .
V gene: TRBV11-2
J gene: TRBJ2-3
D gene: TRBD2
CDR3 protein: CASTTPGLAARGADTQYF
CDR3 DNA: TGTGCCAGCACCACTCCGGGACTAGCGGCCAGGGGTGCAGATACGCAGTATTTT

clone size: many
V gene: TRBV6-2/TRBV6-3
J gene: TRBJ1-2
D gene: .
CDR3 protein: CASSYTTGYGYTF
CDR3 DNA: TGTGCCAGCAGTTACACGACAGGCTATGGCTACACCTTC

clone size: .
V gene: TRBV6-1
J gene: TRBJ1-3
D gene: .
CDR3 protein: CASSAQGSFSGNTIYF
CDR3 DNA: TGTGCCAGCAGTGCACAGGGAAGTTTCTCTGGAAACACCATATATTTT

clone size: many
V gene: TRBV10-3
J gene: TRBJ2-1
D gene: .
CDR3 protein: CAISESTLAFGEQFF
CDR3 DNA: TGTGCCATCAGTGAGTCTACTCTGGCGTTCGGAGAGCAGTTCTTC

clone size: many
V gene: TRBV4-3
J gene: TRBJ2-1
D gene: .
CDR3 protein: CASSQDLTWEQFF
CDR3 DNA: TGCGCCAGCAGCCAAGATCTAACGTGGGAGCAGTTCTTC

clone size: few
V gene: TRBV5-1
J gene: TRBJ2-1
D gene: TRBD2
CDR3 protein: CASSFGLAAQQFF
CDR3 DNA: TGCGCCAGCAGCTTTGGGCTAGCGGCCCAGCAGTTCTTC

clone size: many
V gene: TRBV10-3
J gene: TRBJ2-7
D gene: .
CDR3 protein: CAISESGDPYEQYF
CDR3 DNA: TGTGCCATCAGTGAGTCAGGGGATCCCTACGAGCAGTACTTC

clone size: many
V gene: TRBV9
J gene: TRBJ2-3
D gene: .
CDR3 protein: CASSVVSADTQYF
CDR3 DNA: TGTGCCAGCAGCGTAGTCTCGGCAGATACGCAGTATTTT

clone size: few
V gene: TRBV12-3/TRBV12-4
J gene: TRBJ1-4
D gene: TRBD1
CDR3 protein: CASTLGGQGLEKLFF
CDR3 DNA: TGTGCCAGCACCTTGGGGGGACAGGGGCTAGAAAAACTGTTTTTT

clone size: few
V gene: TRBV27
J gene: TRBJ2-1
D gene: TRBD2
CDR3 protein: CASSLLTSGRTNEQFF
CDR3 DNA: TGTGCCAGCAGTCTACTGACTAGCGGGAGGACGAATGAGCAGTTCTTC

clone size: many
V gene: TRBV28
J gene: TRBJ2-1
D gene: TRBD1
CDR3 protein: CASRQQGKVYNEQFF
CDR3 DNA: TGTGCCAGCAGGCAACAGGGGAAGGTCTACAATGAGCAGTTCTTC

clone size: many
V gene: TRBV12-3/TRBV12-4
J gene: TRBJ1-6
D gene: TRBD1
CDR3 protein: CASSLGGSYNSPLHF
CDR3 DNA: TGTGCCAGCAGCTTAGGGGGCAGTTATAATTCACCCCTCCACTTT

clone size: many
V gene: TRBV10-3
J gene: TRBJ1-4
D gene: TRBD1
CDR3 protein: CAISDNRGTNEKLFF
CDR3 DNA: TGTGCCATCAGTGACAACAGGGGAACTAATGAAAAACTGTTTTTT

clone size: .
V gene: TRBV6-2/TRBV6-3
J gene: TRBJ1-2
D gene: .
CDR3 protein: CASSHATVDGYTF
CDR3 DNA: TGTGCCAGCAGCCACGCGACGGTAGATGGCTACACCTTC

clone size: many
V gene: TRBV5-1
J gene: TRBJ2-2
D gene: TRBD2
CDR3 protein: CASNPSGRASGTGELFF
CDR3 DNA: TGCGCCAGCAATCCTAGCGGGAGGGCCTCGGGCACCGGGGAGCTGTTTTTT

clone size: .
V gene: TRBV6-2/TRBV6-3
J gene: TRBJ2-3
D gene: .
CDR3 protein: CATALADTQYF
CDR3 DNA: TGTGCCACCGCTCTAGCGGATACGCAGTATTTT

clone size: many
V gene: TRBV5-5
J gene: TRBJ2-3
D gene: TRBD1
CDR3 protein: CASSIGQATGDTQYF
CDR3 DNA: TGTGCCAGCAGCATAGGACAGGCCACCGGGGATACGCAGTATTTT

clone size: few
V gene: TRBV11-2
J gene: TRBJ2-1
D gene: TRBD2
CDR3 protein: CASSWGLAGENSYNEQFF
CDR3 DNA: TGTGCCAGCAGCTGGGGACTAGCGGGAGAGAACTCCTACAATGAGCAGTTCTTC

clone size: many
V gene: TRBV9
J gene: TRBJ2-1
D gene: .
CDR3 protein: CASSVDPSGSEQFF
CDR3 DNA: TGTGCCAGCAGCGTTGACCCATCCGGGAGTGAGCAGTTCTTC